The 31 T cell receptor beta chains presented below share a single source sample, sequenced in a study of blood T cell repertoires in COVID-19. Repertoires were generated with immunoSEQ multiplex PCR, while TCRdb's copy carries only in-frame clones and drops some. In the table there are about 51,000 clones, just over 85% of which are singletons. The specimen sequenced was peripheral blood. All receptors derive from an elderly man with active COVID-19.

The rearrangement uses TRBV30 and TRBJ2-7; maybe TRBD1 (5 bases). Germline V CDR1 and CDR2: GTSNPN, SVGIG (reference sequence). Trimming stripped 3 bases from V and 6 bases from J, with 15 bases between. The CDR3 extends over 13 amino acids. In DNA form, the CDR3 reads TGTGCCTGGAGCTACAGGTATAGGGGCGAGCAGTACTTC. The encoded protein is CAWSYRYRGEQYF.

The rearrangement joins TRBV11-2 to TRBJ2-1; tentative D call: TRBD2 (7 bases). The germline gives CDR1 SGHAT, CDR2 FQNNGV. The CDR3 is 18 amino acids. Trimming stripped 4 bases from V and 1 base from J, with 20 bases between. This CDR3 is CASSSLGGRERSYNEQFF. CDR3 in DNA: TGTGCCAGCAGCTCATTAGGGGGGCGGGAGAGGTCCTACAATGAGCAGTTCTTC. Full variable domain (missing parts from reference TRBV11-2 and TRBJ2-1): EAGVAQSPRYKIIEKRQSVAFWCNPISGHATLYWYQQILGQGPKLLIQFQNNGVVDDSQLPKDRFSAERLKGVDSTLKIQPAKLEDSAVYLCASSSLGGRERSYNEQFFGPGTRLTVL.

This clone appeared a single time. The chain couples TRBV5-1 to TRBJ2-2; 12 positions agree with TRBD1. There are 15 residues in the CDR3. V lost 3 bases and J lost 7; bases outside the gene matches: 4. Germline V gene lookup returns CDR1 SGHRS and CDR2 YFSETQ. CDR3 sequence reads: CASSSGTGGHGELFF. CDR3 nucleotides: TGCGCCAGCAGCTCCGGGACAGGGGGCCACGGGGAGCTGTTTTTT. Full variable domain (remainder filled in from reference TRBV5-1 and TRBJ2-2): KAGVTQTPRYLIKTRGQQVTLSCSPISGHRSVSWYQQTPGQGLQFLFEYFSETQRNKGNFPGRFSGRQFSNSRSEMNVSTLELGDSALYLCASSSGTGGHGELFFGEGSRLTVL.

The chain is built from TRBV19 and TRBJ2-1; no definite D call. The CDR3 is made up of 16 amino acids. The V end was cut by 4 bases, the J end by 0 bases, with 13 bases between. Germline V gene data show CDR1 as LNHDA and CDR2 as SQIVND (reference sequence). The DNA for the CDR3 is TGTGCCAGTAGTACCCCACTAAGAAGCTCCTACAATGAGCAGTTCTTC. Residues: CASSTPLRSSYNEQFF. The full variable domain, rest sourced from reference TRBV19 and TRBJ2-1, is DGGITQSPKYLFRKEGQNVTLSCEQNLNHDAMYWYRQDPGQGLRLIYYSQIVNDFQKGDIAEGYSVSREKKESFPLTVTSAQKNPTAFYLCASSTPLRSSYNEQFFGPGTRLTVL.

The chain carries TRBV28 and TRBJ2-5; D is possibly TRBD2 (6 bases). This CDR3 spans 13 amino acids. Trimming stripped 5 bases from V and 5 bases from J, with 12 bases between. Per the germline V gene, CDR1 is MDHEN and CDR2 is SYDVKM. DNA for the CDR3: TGTGCCAGCAGTGGTAGGAGGGTCGAGACCCAGTACTTC. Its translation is CASSGRRVETQYF.

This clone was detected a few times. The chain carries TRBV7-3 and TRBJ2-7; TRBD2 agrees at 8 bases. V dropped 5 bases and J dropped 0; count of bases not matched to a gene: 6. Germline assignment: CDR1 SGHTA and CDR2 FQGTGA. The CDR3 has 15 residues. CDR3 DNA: TGTGCCAGCAGCAAAGCTAGCGGGCCCTCCTACGAGCAGTACTTC. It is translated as CASSKASGPSYEQYF.

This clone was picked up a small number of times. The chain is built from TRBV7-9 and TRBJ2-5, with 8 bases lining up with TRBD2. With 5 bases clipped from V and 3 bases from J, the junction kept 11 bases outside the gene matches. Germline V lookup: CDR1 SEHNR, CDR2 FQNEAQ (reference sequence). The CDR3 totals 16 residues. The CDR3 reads CASSRVGSGGEETQYF. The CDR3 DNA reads TGTGCCAGCAGCCGCGTGGGGTCGGGAGGGGAAGAGACCCAGTACTTC.

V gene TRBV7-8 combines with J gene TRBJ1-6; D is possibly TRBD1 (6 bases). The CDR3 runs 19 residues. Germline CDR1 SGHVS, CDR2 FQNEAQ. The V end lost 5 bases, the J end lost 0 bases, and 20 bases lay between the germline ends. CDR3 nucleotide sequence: TGTGCCAGCAGCGGTGAGAGGGGACATGCCAGCTCCTATAATTCACCCCTCCACTTT. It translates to CASSGERGHASSYNSPLHF. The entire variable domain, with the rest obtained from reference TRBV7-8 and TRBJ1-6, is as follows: GAGVSQSPRYKVAKRGQDVALRCDPISGHVSLFWYQQALGQGPEFLTYFQNEAQLDKSGLPSDRFFAERPEGSVSTLKIQRTQQEDSAVYLCASSGERGHASSYNSPLHFGNGTRLTVT.

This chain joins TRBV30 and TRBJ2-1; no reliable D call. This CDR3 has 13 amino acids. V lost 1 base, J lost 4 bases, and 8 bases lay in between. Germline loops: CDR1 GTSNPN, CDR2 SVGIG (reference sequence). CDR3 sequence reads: CAWSGGAYNEQFF. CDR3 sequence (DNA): TGTGCCTGGAGTGGCGGCGCTTACAATGAGCAGTTCTTC.

The CDR3, as DNA: TGTGCCAGCAGCTTATATAGCGGGGGATCCTACGAGCAGTACTTC. This codes for CASSLYSGGSYEQYF. The rearrangement joins TRBV11-2 to TRBJ2-7; 9 nucleotides match TRBD2. This CDR3 spans 15 amino acids. Trimming took 2 bases from V and 1 from J; bases not matched to a gene: 3. Germline assignment: CDR1 SGHAT and CDR2 FQNNGV. The entire variable domain, with the rest obtained from reference TRBV11-2 and TRBJ2-7, is as follows: EAGVAQSPRYKIIEKRQSVAFWCNPISGHATLYWYQQILGQGPKLLIQFQNNGVVDDSQLPKDRFSAERLKGVDSTLKIQPAKLEDSAVYLCASSLYSGGSYEQYFGPGTRLTVT.

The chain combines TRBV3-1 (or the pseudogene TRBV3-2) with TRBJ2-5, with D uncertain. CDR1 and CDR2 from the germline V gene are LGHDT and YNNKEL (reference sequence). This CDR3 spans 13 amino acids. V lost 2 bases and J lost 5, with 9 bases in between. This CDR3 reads CASSQPPAETQYF. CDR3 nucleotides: TGTGCCAGCAGCCAACCTCCCGCGGAGACCCAGTACTTC.

The CDR3 reads CASSPSQETQYF. In nucleotides, the CDR3 is TGTGCCAGTAGTCCATCACAAGAGACCCAGTACTTC. The chain has TRBV19 and TRBJ2-5; D is uncertain. Deletions cut 5 bases from V and 2 bases from J, with 6 bases between. The CDR3 covers 12 residues. Per the germline V gene, CDR1 is LNHDA and CDR2 is SQIVND (reference sequence).

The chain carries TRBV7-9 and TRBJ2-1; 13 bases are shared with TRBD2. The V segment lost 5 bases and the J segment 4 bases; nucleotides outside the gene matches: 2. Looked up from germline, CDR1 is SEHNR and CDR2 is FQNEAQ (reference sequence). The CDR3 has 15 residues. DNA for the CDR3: TGTGCCAGCAGCCGGACTAGCGGGAGTTACAATGAGCAGTTCTTC. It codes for CASSRTSGSYNEQFF.

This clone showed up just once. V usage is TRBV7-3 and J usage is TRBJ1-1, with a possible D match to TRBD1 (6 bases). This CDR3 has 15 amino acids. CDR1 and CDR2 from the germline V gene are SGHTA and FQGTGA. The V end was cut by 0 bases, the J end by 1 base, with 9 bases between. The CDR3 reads CASSLTGQRNTEAFF. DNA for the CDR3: TGTGCCAGCAGCTTAACGGGACAACGGAACACTGAAGCTTTCTTT. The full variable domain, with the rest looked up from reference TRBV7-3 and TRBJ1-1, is GAGVSQTPSNKVTEKGKYVELRCDPISGHTALYWYRQSLGQGPEFLIYFQGTGAADDSGLPNDRFFAVRPEGSVSTLKIQRTERGDSAVYLCASSLTGQRNTEAFFGQGTRLTVV.

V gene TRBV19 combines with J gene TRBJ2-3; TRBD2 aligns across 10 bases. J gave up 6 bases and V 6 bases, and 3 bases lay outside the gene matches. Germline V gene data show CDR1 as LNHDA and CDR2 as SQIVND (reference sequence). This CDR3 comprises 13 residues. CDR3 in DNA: TGTGCCAGTAGACTAGCGGGATCGGATACGCAGTATTTT. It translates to CASRLAGSDTQYF.

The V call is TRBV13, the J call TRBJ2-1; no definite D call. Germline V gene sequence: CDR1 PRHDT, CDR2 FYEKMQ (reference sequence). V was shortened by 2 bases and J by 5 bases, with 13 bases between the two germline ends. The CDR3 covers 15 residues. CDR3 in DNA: TGTGCCAGCAGCTTATTTACGGGTCTGGACAATGAGCAGTTCTTC. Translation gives CASSLFTGLDNEQFF.

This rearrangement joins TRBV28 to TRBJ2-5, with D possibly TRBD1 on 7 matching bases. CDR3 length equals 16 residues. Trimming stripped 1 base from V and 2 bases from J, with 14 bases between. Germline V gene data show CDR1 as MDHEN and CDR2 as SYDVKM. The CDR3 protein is CASSLYAGGLQETQYF. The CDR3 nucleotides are TGTGCCAGCAGTTTATATGCAGGGGGGCTACAAGAGACCCAGTACTTC.

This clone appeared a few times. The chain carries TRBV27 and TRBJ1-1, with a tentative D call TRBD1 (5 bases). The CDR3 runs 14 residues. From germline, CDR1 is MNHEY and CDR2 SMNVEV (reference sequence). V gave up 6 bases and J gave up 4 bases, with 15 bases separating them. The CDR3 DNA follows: TGTGCCAGCAGGGCGGGGGGGACCAGCACTGAAGCTTTCTTT. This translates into CASRAGGTSTEAFF.

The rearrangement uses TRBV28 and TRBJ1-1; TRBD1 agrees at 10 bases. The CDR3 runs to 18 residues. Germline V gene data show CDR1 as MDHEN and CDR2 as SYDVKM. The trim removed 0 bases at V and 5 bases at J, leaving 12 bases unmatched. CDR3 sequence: CASSLWRDRGERVTEAFF. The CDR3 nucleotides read TGTGCCAGCAGTTTATGGAGGGACAGGGGTGAAAGAGTTACTGAAGCTTTCTTT.

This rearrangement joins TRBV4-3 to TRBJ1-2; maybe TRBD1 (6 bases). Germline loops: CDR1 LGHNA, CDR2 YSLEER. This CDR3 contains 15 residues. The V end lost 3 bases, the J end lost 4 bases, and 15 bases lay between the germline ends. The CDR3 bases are TGCGCCAGCAGCCAGACCCCCCAGGGGAGCTATGGCTACACCTTC. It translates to CASSQTPQGSYGYTF.

The CDR3 is CASSIALAGGPHYEQYF. The CDR3 region has the DNA TGTGCCAGTAGTATAGCCTTAGCGGGAGGACCTCACTACGAGCAGTACTTC. The chain recombines TRBV19 with TRBJ2-7, with 10 bases lining up with TRBD2. The CDR3 has 17 amino acids. V lost 1 base to trimming and J lost 3 bases; unmatched junction nucleotides: 9. CDR1 is LNHDA, CDR2 SQIVND, per germline (reference sequence).

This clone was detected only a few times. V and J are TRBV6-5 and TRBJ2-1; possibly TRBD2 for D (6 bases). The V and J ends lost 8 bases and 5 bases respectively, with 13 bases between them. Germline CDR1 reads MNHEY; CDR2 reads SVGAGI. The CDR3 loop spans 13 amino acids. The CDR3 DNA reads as TGTGCCAGCTCCCGGGAGTTCCACAATGAGCAGTTCTTC. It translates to CASSREFHNEQFF.

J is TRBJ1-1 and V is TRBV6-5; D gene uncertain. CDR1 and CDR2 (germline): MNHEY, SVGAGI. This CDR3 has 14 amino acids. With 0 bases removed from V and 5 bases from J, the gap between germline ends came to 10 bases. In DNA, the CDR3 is TGTGCCAGCAGTTACTCGCGAGTTTGGACTGAAGCTTTCTTT. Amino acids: CASSYSRVWTEAFF.

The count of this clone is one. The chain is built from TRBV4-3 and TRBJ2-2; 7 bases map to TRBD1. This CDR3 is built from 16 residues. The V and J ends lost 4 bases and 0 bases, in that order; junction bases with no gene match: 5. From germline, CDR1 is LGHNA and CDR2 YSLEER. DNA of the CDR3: TGCGCCAGCAGCCCTACGACAGGGCCGAACACCGGGGAGCTGTTTTTT. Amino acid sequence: CASSPTTGPNTGELFF.

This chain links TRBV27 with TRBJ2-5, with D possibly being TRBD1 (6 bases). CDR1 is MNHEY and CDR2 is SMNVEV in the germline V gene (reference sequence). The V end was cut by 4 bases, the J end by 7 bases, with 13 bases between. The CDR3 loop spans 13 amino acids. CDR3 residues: CASSSTGFGTQYF. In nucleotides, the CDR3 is TGTGCCAGCAGTTCTACAGGGTTCGGGACCCAGTACTTC.

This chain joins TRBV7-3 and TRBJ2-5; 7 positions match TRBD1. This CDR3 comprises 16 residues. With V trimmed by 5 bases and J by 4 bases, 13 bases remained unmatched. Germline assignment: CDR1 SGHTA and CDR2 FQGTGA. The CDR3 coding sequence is TGTGCCAGCAGCGCGACGACAGGGACCCTAGGAGAGACCCAGTACTTC. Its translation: CASSATTGTLGETQYF.

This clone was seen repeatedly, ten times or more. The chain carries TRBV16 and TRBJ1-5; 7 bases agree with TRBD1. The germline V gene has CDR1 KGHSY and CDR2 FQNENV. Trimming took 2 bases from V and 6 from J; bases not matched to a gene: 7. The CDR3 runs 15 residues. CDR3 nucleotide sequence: TGTGCCAGCAGCCAACCCGGACCAGGGGGTCAGCCCCAGCATTTT. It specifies CASSQPGPGGQPQHF.

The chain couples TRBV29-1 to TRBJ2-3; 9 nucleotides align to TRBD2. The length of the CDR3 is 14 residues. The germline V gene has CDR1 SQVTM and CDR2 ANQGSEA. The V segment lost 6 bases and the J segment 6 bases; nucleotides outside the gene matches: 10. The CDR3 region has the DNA TGCAGCGTGTTTGGGCGGGAGGGTCAGGATACGCAGTATTTT. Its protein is CSVFGREGQDTQYF.

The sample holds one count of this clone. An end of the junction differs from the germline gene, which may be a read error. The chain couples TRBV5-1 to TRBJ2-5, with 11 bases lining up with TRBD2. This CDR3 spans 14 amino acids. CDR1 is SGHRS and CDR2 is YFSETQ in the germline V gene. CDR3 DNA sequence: TGCGCCAGCAGTCCGGACAGCAAGCTAGCGGGAGGACACTTC. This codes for CASSPDSKLAGGHF.

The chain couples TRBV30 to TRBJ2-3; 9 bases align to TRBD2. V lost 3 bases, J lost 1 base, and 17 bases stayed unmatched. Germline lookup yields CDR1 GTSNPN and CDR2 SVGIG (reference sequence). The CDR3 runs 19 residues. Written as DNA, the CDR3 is TGTGCCTGGAGGAACTGGCGGGAGGGCCCCGCGCGGGGCACAGATACGCAGTATTTT. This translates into CAWRNWREGPARGTDTQYF.

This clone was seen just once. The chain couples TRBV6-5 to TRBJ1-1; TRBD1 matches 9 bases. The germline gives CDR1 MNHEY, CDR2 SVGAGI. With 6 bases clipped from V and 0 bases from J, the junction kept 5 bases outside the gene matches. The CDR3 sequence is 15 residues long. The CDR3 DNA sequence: TGTGCCAGCAGGCGGGGGGACAGGGTGAACACTGAAGCTTTCTTT. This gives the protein CASRRGDRVNTEAFF.